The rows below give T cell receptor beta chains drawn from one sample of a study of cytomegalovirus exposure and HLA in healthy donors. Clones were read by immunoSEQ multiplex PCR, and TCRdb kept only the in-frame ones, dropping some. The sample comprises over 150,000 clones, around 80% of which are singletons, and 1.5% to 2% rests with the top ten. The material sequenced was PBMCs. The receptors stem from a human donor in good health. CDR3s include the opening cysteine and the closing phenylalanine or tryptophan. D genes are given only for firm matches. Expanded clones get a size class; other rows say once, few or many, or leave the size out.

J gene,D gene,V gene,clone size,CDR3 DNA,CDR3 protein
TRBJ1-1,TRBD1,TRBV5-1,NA,TGCGCCAGCAGCTCACGGACAGGGGCTGAAGCTTTCTTT,CASSSRTGAEAFF
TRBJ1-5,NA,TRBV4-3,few,TGCGCCAGCAGCCGCTCGCTTCAGAGCAATCAGCCCCAGCATTTT,CASSRSLQSNQPQHF
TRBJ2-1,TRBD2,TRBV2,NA,TGTGCCAGCACGGGGGGGACTTCCTACAATGAGCAGTTCTTC,CASTGGTSYNEQFF
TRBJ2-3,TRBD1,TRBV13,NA,TGTGCCAGCAGCCCCCGCTTTAGGGACAGTAGCACAGATACGCAGTATTTT,CASSPRFRDSSTDTQYF
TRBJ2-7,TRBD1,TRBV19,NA,TGTGCCAGTAGTATAGATCACGGGACAGGGTCCTACGAGCAGTACTTC,CASSIDHGTGSYEQYF
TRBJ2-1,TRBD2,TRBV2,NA,TGTGCCAGCACAGATCGGCGGGGGACCACCTACAATGAGCAGTTCTTC,CASTDRRGTTYNEQFF
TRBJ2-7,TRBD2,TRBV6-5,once,TGTGCCAGCAGACGGCAGCTAGCGGGGGGTTACGAGCAGTACTTC,CASRRQLAGGYEQYF
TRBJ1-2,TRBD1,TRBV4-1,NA,TGCGCCAGCAGTCCCGGGACAGGGCACTATGGCTACACCTTC,CASSPGTGHYGYTF
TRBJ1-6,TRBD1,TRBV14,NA,TGTGCCAGCAGCCACCCGGGACAGGGGAGATCACCCCTCCACTTT,CASSHPGQGRSPLHF
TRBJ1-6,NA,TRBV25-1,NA,TGTGCCAGCAGAGAGGGACATAGAAATTCACCCCTCCACTTT,CASREGHRNSPLHF
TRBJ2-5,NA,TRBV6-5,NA,TGTGCCAGCTGGGCCGACCAAGAGACCCAGTACTTC,CASWADQETQYF
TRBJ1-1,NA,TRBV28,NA,TGTGCCAGCAGTTCGATAACATGGCTCACTGAAGCTTTCTTT,CASSSITWLTEAFF
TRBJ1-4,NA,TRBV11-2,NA,TGTGCCAGCAGCTTAGTGGGAGGTGAACAGGAAAAACTGTTTTTT,CASSLVGGEQEKLFF
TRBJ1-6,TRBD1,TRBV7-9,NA,TGTGCCAGCAGAGACGGGACAGGGCATAATTCACCCCTCCACTTT,CASRDGTGHNSPLHF
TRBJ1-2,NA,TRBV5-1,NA,TGCGCCAGCAGCTTTAATGGACAGATTAACTATGGCTACACCTTC,CASSFNGQINYGYTF
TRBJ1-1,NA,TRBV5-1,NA,TGCGCCAGCAGCTCAACCTTCCCGGGGGGTCGAGAGGTAGCTGAAGCTTTCTTT,CASSSTFPGGREVAEAFF
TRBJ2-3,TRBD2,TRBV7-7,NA,TGTGCTAGCAGCTTAGAGAGCGGGGGGGCAAAGGATACGCAGTATTTT,CASSLESGGAKDTQYF
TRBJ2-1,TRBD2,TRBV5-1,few,TGCGCCAGCAGCCCCACCGACCGGGACTACTCCGAGAGCTCCTACAATGAGCAGTTCTTC,CASSPTDRDYSESSYNEQFF
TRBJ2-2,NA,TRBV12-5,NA,TGTGCTAGTGGTTTGTCACTCCGACGGGAGACCGGGGAGCTGTTTTTT,CASGLSLRRETGELFF
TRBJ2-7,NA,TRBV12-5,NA,TGTGCTAGTGGTTTGGCCCCTAATTACGAGCAGTACTTC,CASGLAPNYEQYF
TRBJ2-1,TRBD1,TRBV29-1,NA,TGCAGCGTTGAGGGTCCTGGACAGGGTACGTTCTTC,CSVEGPGQGTFF
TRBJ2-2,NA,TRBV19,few,TGTGCCAGTATGCCTCTGAGGGCCACCGGGGAGCTGTTTTTT,CASMPLRATGELFF
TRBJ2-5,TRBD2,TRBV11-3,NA,TGTGCCAGCAGCTTAGGACTAGCGGGGGTAGAGACCCAGTACTTC,CASSLGLAGVETQYF
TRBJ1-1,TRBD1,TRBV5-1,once,TGCGCCAGCAGTTCGGTTTCCGGGACAGTTAGGCCTGAAGCTTTCTTT,CASSSVSGTVRPEAFF
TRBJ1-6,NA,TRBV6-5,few,TGTGCCAGCACCATACAACAGGGTCTTAGTTCACCCCTCCACTTT,CASTIQQGLSSPLHF
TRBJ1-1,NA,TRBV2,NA,TGTGCCAGCAGTGAACCCTCTGAAGCTTTCTTT,CASSEPSEAFF
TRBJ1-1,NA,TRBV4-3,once,TGCGCCAGCAGCCAAGACACAGGAATCCCGGCGGCTTTCTTT,CASSQDTGIPAAFF
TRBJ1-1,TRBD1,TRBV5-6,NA,TGTGCCAGCAGTCGGCCGGGACAGGGGGAGGATGAAGCTTTCTTT,CASSRPGQGEDEAFF
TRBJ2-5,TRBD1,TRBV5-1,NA,TGCGCCAGCAGCGGGGAGGGGACAGGGGGCGAGACCCAGTACTTC,CASSGEGTGGETQYF
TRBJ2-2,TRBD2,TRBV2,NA,TGTGCCAGCAGCGATTTTAGTAGCGGGGGGGCCTCAACCGGGGAGCTGTTTTTT,CASSDFSSGGASTGELFF
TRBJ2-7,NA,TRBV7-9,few,TGTTTTTTTTTCAAGCAGAAGGCGGCATACGAGCAGTACTTC,CFFFKQKAAYEQYF
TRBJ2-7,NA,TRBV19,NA,TGTGCCAGTAGTCCAGGGTCCCCGGAGGAGCAGTACTTC,CASSPGSPEEQYF
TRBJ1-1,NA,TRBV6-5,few,TGTGCCAGCATTCACCCAGTAGGGGGAAAAGCTTTCTTT,CASIHPVGGKAFF
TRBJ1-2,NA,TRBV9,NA,TGTGCCAGCAAAGGGGCTAACTATGGCTACACCTTC,CASKGANYGYTF
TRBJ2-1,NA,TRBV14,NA,TGTGCCAGCAGCCAAGGGCCAAGAGGGGAGCAGTTCTTC,CASSQGPRGEQFF
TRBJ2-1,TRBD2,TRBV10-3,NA,TGTGCCACCGGGGGGACTACCAAAATCAGCTCCTACAATGAGCAGTTCTTC,CATGGTTKISSYNEQFF
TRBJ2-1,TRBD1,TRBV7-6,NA,TGTGCCAGCAGCTCGGAAGTAGGACAGGGTAACAATGAGCAGTTCTTC,CASSSEVGQGNNEQFF
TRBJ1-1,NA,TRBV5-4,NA,TGTGCCAGCAGCCCCTACACTGAAGCTTTCTTT,CASSPYTEAFF
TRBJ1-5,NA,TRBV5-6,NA,TGTGCCAGCAGCTCAAGGGGGGGGCGGAGCAATCAGCCCCAGCATTTT,CASSSRGGRSNQPQHF
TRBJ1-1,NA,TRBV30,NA,TGTGCCTGGAAGCGGGCGGATCACGACACTGAAGCTTTCTTT,CAWKRADHDTEAFF
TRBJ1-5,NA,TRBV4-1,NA,TGCGCCAGCAGCCAAGACGGGGGAAATAGCAATCAGCCCCAGCATTTT,CASSQDGGNSNQPQHF
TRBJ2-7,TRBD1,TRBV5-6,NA,TGTGCCAGCAGCTTCGGGACAGGGTCATACGAGCAGTACTTC,CASSFGTGSYEQYF
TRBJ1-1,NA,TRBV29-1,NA,TGCAGCGTAAACCGGGCCGGGAGGGATACTGAAGCTTTCTTT,CSVNRAGRDTEAFF
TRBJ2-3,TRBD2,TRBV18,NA,TGTGCCAGCTCACCGCTGGCTCTAGCGGGGGATCAAGATACGCAGTATTTT,CASSPLALAGDQDTQYF
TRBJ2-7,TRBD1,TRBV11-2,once,TGTGCCAGCAGCCCGAACCGGGACAGGGGAACCTACGAGCAGTACTTC,CASSPNRDRGTYEQYF
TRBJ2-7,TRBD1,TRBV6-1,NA,TGTGCCAGCAGTAGGACAGGGAGCGAGCAGTACTTC,CASSRTGSEQYF
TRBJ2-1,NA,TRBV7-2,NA,TGTGCCAGCAGCTTAGCGGGGGCAGGGTACAATGAGCAGTTCTTC,CASSLAGAGYNEQFF
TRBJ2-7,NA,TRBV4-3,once,TGCGCCAGCAGCCAAGGAGGAACTAGTCCATTCACCTACGAGCAGTACTTC,CASSQGGTSPFTYEQYF
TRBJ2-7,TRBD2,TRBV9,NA,TGTGCCAGCAGCGTAGAGGCTAGCGGATTCTACGAGCAGTACTTC,CASSVEASGFYEQYF
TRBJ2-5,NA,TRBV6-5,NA,TGTGCCTCGAGGTCCCTTAGAGCCCAGTACTTC,CASRSLRAQYF